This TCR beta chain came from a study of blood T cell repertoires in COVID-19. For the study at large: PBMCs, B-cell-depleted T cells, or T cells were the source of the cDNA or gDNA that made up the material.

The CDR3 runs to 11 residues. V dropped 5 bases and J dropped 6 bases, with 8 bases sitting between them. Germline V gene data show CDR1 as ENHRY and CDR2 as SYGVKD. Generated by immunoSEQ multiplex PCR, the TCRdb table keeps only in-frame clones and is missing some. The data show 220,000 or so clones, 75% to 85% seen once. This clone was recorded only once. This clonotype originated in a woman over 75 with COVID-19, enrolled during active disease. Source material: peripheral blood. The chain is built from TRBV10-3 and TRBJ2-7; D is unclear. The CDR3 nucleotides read TGTGCCATCAGTCTAGGAACCGAGCAGTACTTC. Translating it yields CAISLGTEQYF.